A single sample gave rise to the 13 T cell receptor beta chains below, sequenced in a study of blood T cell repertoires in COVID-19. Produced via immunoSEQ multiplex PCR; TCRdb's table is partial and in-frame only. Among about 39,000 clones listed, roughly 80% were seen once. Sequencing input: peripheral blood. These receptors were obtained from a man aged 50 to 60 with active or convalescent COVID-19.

The CDR3 sequence is CASSRSTTPGNTIYF. The CDR3 DNA follows: TGTGCCAGCAGCCGTTCGACAACCCCTGGAAACACCATATATTTT. The rearrangement links TRBV3-1 (or the pseudogene TRBV3-2) to TRBJ1-3; D gene ambiguous. Per germline, CDR1 LGHDT and CDR2 YNNKEL (reference sequence). The CDR3 runs 15 residues. The V end was cut by 4 bases, the J end by 2 bases, with 12 bases between.

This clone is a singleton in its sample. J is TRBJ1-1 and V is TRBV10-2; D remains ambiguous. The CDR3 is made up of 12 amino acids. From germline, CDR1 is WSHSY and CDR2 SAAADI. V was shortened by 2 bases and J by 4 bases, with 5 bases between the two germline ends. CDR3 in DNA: TGCGCCAGCAGTGAGGGGAGCACTGAAGCTTTCTTT. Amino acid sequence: CASSEGSTEAFF.

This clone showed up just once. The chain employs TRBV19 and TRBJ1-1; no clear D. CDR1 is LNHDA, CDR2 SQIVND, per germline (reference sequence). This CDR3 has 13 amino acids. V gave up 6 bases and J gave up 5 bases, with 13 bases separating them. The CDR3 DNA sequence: TGTGCCAGTAGGGGCTACGGGAGAACTGAAGCTTTCTTT. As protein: CASRGYGRTEAFF.

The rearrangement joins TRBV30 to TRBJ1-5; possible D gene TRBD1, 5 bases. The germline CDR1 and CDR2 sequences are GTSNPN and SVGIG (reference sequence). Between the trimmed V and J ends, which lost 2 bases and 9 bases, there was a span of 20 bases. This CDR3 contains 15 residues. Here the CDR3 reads CAWSRKGEGDRPQHF. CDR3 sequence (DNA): TGTGCCTGGAGTCGTAAAGGGGAGGGAGATCGGCCCCAGCATTTT.

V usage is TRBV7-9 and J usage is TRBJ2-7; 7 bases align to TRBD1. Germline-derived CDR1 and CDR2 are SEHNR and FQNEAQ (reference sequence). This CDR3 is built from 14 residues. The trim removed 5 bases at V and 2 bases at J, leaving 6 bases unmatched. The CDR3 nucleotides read TGTGCCAGCAGCCTCGGGACAGCGACCTACGAGCAGTACTTC. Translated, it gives CASSLGTATYEQYF.

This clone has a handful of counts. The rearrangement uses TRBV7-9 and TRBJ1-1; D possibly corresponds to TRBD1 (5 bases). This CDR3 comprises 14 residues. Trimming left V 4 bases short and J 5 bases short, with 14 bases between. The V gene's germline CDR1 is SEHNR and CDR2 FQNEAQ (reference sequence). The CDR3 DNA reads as TGTGCCAGCAGCTGGCAGGGCTTGGGGACTGAAGCTTTCTTT. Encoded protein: CASSWQGLGTEAFF.

The CDR3 bases are TGTGCCTGGGCGATACGGGACTACGAGCAGTACTTC. This translates into CAWAIRDYEQYF. This chain uses TRBV30 with TRBJ2-7; the D gene is possibly TRBD2 (5 bases). The CDR3 contains 12 residues. The germline V gene has CDR1 GTSNPN and CDR2 SVGIG (reference sequence). V was cut by 5 bases and J by 3 bases, with 11 bases left in between.

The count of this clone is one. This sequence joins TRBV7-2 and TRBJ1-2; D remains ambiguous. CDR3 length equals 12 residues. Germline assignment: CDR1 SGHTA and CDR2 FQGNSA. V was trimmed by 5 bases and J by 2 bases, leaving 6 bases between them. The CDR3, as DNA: TGTGCCAGCAGCCTTAGCAACTATGGCTACACCTTC. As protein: CASSLSNYGYTF. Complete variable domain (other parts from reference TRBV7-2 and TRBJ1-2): GAGVSQSPSNKVTEKGKDVELRCDPISGHTALYWYRQSLGQGLEFLIYFQGNSAPDKSGLPSDRFSAERTGGSVSTLTIQRTQQEDSAVYLCASSLSNYGYTFGSGTRLTVV.

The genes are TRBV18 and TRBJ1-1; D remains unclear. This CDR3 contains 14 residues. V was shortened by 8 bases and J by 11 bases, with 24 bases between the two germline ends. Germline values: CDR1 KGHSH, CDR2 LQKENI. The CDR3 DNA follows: TGTGCCAGCACCACCGCGGGAACCCAAAGGCGGGCTTTCTTT. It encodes CASTTAGTQRRAFF.

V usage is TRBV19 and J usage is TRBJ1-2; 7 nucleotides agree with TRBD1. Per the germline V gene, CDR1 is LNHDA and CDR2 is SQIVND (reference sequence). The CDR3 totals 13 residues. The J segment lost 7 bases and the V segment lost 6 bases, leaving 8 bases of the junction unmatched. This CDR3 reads CASRRGTEGGYTF. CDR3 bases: TGTGCCAGTAGACGGGGGACAGAGGGTGGCTACACCTTC.

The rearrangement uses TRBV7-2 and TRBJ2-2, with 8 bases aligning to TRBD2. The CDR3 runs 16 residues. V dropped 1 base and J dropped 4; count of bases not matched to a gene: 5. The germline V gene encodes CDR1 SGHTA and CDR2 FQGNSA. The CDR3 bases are TGTGCCAGCAGCTTAGATGGCGGGACTAGCACCGGGGAGCTGTTTTTT. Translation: CASSLDGGTSTGELFF.

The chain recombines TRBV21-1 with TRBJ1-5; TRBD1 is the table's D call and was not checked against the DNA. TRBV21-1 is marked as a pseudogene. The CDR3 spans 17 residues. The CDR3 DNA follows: TGTGCCAGCAGCAATTCGCAGGGAAGGGTGAACAATCAGCCCCAGCATTTT. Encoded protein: CASSNSQGRVNNQPQHF.

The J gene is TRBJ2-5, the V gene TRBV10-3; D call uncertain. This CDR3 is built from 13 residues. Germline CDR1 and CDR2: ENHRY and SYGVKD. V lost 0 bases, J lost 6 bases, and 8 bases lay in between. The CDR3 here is CAISESGRQTQYF. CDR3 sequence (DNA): TGTGCCATCAGTGAGTCGGGCAGGCAGACCCAGTACTTC.